These 22 T cell receptor beta chains were all obtained from the same sample, sequenced in a study of T cells after yellow fever vaccination. TCRdb itself ran the 5' RACE reads through MiXCR, one entry per CDR3 protein. The repertoire holds approximately 450,000 distinct CDR3 sequences, with under 20% as singletons. The sequences come from PBMCs, collected before the yellow fever booster vaccination. The source of these receptors is a man younger than 35 who received the YFV17D yellow fever vaccine.

This clonotype was counted between two and nine times. This chain links TRBV12-3 or TRBV12-4 with TRBJ2-5, with D possibly being TRBD2 (6 bases). The CDR3 extends over 15 amino acids. With 1 base removed from V and 5 bases from J, the gap between germline ends came to 14 bases. The CDR3 DNA follows: TGTGCCAGCAGTTTAGGGGGGGATATATACGAGACCCAGTACTTC. Residues: CASSLGGDIYETQYF.

This clonotype was counted between two and nine times. V usage is TRBV5-5 and J usage is TRBJ2-7, with 7 bases that match TRBD1. J was trimmed by 0 bases and V by 0 bases; bases with no gene match: 6. Germline V gives CDR1 SGHKS, CDR2 YYEKEE (reference sequence). There are 16 residues in the CDR3. The CDR3 nucleotides read TGTGCCAGCAGCTTGGACCCACAGGGGTACTCCTACGAGCAGTACGTC. This gives the protein CASSLDPQGYSYEQYV.

This chain joins TRBV7-9 and TRBJ1-6, with D tentatively TRBD1 (5 bases). The germline V gene encodes CDR1 SEHNR and CDR2 FQNEAQ (reference sequence). V was pared by 4 bases and J by 10 bases, with 8 bases between. CDR3 length: 12 residues. In DNA form, the CDR3 reads TGTGCCAGCAGCTGGGGGTTCTCACCCCTCCACTTT. The encoded protein is CASSWGFSPLHF.

This clonotype was seen only a few times. In DNA form, the CDR3 reads TGTGCCAGCAGTCCCCGGGACAGGGCCCCCTACGAGCAGTACTTC. This gives the protein CASSPRDRAPYEQYF. This chain uses TRBV12-3 or TRBV12-4 with TRBJ2-7, with 9 nucleotides matching TRBD1. CDR3 length: 15 amino acids. V gave up 5 bases and J gave up 2 bases; unmatched junction bases: 7.

At least ten counts were recorded for this clonotype. One end of the junction fails to match germline, which may point to a read error. This chain uses TRBV5-1 with TRBJ2-3; D might be TRBD1 (5 bases). CDR3 length equals 14 residues. The germline gives CDR1 SGHRS, CDR2 YFSETQ. This CDR3 is CASSSGQGTDTQYF. The CDR3, as DNA: TGTGCCAGCAGCTCCGGACAAGGCACAGATACGCAGTATTTT.

The genes are TRBV27 and TRBJ2-5, with TRBD1 matching over 8 bases. V dropped 5 bases and J dropped 1; count of bases not matched to a gene: 6. Germline lookup yields CDR1 MNHEY and CDR2 SMNVEV (reference sequence). CDR3 size: 15 residues. DNA of the CDR3: TGTGCCAGCAGTAGAGGACAGGGTCGCCAAGAGACCCAGTACTTC. Translated: CASSRGQGRQETQYF.

This clonotype was seen more than once but under ten times. The V and J genes are TRBV10-3 and TRBJ1-1, with D unclear. Germline V gene lookup returns CDR1 ENHRY and CDR2 SYGVKD. This CDR3 region has 17 residues. Trimming shortened V by 4 bases and J by 0 bases, and 18 bases separated the two germline ends. The CDR3 sequence: CAISVQPLGDMNTEAFF. The DNA for the CDR3 is TGTGCCATCAGTGTTCAGCCACTTGGGGATATGAACACTGAAGCTTTCTTT.

The J gene is TRBJ1-5, the V gene TRBV20-1; the D gene is possibly TRBD1 (5 bases). The CDR3 is 13 amino acids. The V end was cut by 5 bases, the J end by 0 bases, with 8 bases between. Germline V gives CDR1 DFQATT, CDR2 SNEGSKA (reference sequence). The CDR3 sequence is CSALGDSNQPQHF. The CDR3 DNA sequence: TGCAGTGCTTTGGGGGATAGCAATCAGCCCCAGCATTTT.

This clonotype turned up a few times. The V and J genes are TRBV20-1 and TRBJ1-5; D is undetermined. Per germline, CDR1 DFQATT and CDR2 SNEGSKA (reference sequence). The V end lost 4 bases, the J end lost 2 bases, and 9 bases lay between the germline ends. The CDR3 covers 13 residues. This chain's CDR3 is CSANSAGNQPQHF. The CDR3 DNA reads as TGCAGTGCTAACTCGGCCGGCAATCAGCCCCAGCATTTT.

The V and J genes are TRBV12-3 or TRBV12-4 and TRBJ1-5, with D possibly being TRBD1 (5 bases). The CDR3 has 14 amino acids. With 2 bases removed from V and 9 bases from J, the gap between germline ends came to 14 bases. The CDR3 protein is CASSLSGAWRPQHF. The CDR3 DNA follows: TGTGCCAGCAGTTTAAGTGGGGCGTGGAGGCCCCAGCATTTT.

The V call is TRBV7-9, the J call TRBJ2-1; 7 bases agree with TRBD2. V shed 5 bases, J shed 9 bases, and the junction held 16 bases outside the gene matches. From germline, CDR1 is SEHNR and CDR2 FQNEAQ (reference sequence). The CDR3 has 16 residues. CDR3 in amino acids: CASSHLVGGFQSEQFF. The CDR3 nucleotides read TGTGCCAGCAGCCATCTTGTCGGGGGGTTTCAGAGTGAGCAGTTCTTC.

This clonotype was counted a few times. The rearrangement joins TRBV28 to TRBJ2-7; 8 bases line up with TRBD1. Germline V gene data show CDR1 as MDHEN and CDR2 as SYDVKM. CDR3 size: 14 residues. V dropped 5 bases and J dropped 2; count of bases not matched to a gene: 5. CDR3 DNA: TGTGCCAGCAGTGCAGGACAGGGTGCCTACGAGCAGTACGTC. Its protein product is CASSAGQGAYEQYV.

The gene calls are TRBV7-8 and TRBJ2-4; unclear D gene. The CDR3 contains 12 residues. The V end lost 5 bases, the J end lost 6 bases, and 8 bases lay between the germline ends. From germline, CDR1 is SGHVS and CDR2 FQNEAQ. CDR3 in DNA: TGTGCCAGCAGCCCCGTGGGAAACATTCAGTACTTC. Residues: CASSPVGNIQYF.

This clonotype appeared a few times. The chain combines TRBV5-1 with TRBJ1-1; a possible D gene is TRBD1 (5 bases). V lost 7 bases, J lost 1 base, and 11 bases lay in between. Germline V lookup: CDR1 SGHRS, CDR2 YFSETQ. CDR3 length: 13 amino acids. CDR3 nucleotide sequence: TGCGCCAGCCGGACACGGGGGAACACTGAAGCTTTCTTT. It codes for CASRTRGNTEAFF.

This clonotype was recorded a few times. The J gene is TRBJ2-1, the V gene TRBV24-1, with TRBD2 matching 9 bases. Trimming at V came to 0 bases and at J to 4 bases, leaving 12 bases not matched to a gene. This CDR3 has 19 amino acids. Germline V gene data show CDR1 as KGHDR and CDR2 as SFDVKD. The CDR3 region has the DNA TGTGCCACCAGTGATTTGCAATCCCCGAGCGGGGGGACATACAATGAGCAGTTCTTC. Translation gives CATSDLQSPSGGTYNEQFF.

This clonotype was counted only a few times. J is TRBJ2-7 and V is TRBV7-9; possibly TRBD1 or TRBD2 for D (5 bases each). Germline assignment: CDR1 SEHNR and CDR2 FQNEAQ (reference sequence). The CDR3 is 11 residues long. CDR3 DNA sequence: TGTGCGTCGGGGCCAGCCTACGAGCAGTACTTC. Protein product: CASGPAYEQYF.

This sequence joins TRBV5-1 and TRBJ2-3, with TRBD2 identical over 12 bases. The V segment lost 4 bases and the J segment 6 bases; nucleotides outside the gene matches: 9. Germline CDR1 reads SGHRS; CDR2 reads YFSETQ. The CDR3 runs 16 residues. The CDR3 protein is CASSKTSGGPGDTQYF. CDR3 sequence (DNA): TGCGCCAGCAGCAAGACTAGCGGGGGCCCGGGGGATACGCAGTATTTT.

The chain has TRBV6-2 or TRBV6-3 and TRBJ1-2; D perhaps matches TRBD1 (5 bases). In germline, CDR1 is MNHEY, CDR2 SVGEGT. The CDR3 consists of 14 residues. The V end was cut by 4 bases, the J end by 2 bases, with 11 bases between. The CDR3 nucleotides are TGTGCCAGCAGTTCCTCGGGACGGAACTATGGCTACACCTTC. Its translation: CASSSSGRNYGYTF.

The V gene is TRBV9, the J gene TRBJ2-2, with D possibly TRBD1 on 6 matching bases. The length of the CDR3 is 13 residues. Germline V lookup: CDR1 SGDLS, CDR2 YYNGEE. V dropped 0 bases and J dropped 13 bases, with 13 bases sitting between them. The CDR3 spells CASSVDVQGRLFF. CDR3 nucleotides: TGTGCCAGCAGCGTAGATGTACAGGGCCGGCTGTTTTTT.

This chain links TRBV3-1 with TRBJ1-5; no firm D call. This CDR3 region has 14 residues. Germline-derived CDR1 and CDR2 are LGHDT and YNNKEL (reference sequence). V was shortened by 8 bases and J by 3 bases, with 14 bases between the two germline ends. The CDR3 reads CASGYSELNQPQHF. The CDR3 nucleotides are TGTGCCAGCGGCTACAGTGAGCTCAATCAGCCCCAGCATTTT.

The J gene is TRBJ2-7, the V gene TRBV9, with 12 positions matching TRBD1. Trimming took 4 bases from V and 12 from J; bases not matched to a gene: 8. Germline V gene lookup returns CDR1 SGDLS and CDR2 YYNGEE. CDR3 length: 13 amino acids. The CDR3 nucleotides read TGTGCCAGCAGCACTGGGACAGGGGGCACCCTGTACGTC. Residues: CASSTGTGGTLYV.

This clonotype turned up a few times. V gene TRBV9 combines with J gene TRBJ1-2, with 7 positions matching TRBD1. Trimming took 3 bases from V and 7 from J; bases not matched to a gene: 9. There are 14 residues in the CDR3. Looked up from germline, CDR1 is SGDLS and CDR2 is YYNGEE. CDR3 in DNA: TGTGCCAGCAGCGGACAGGGAAGATTTTCTGGCTACACCTTC. This gives the protein CASSGQGRFSGYTF. Variable domain in full (rest from reference TRBV9 and TRBJ1-2): DSGVTQTPKHLITATGQRVTLRCSPRSGDLSVYWYQQSLDQGLQFLIQYYNGEERAKGNILERFSAQQFPDLHSELNLSSLELGDSALYFCASSGQGRFSGYTFGSGTRLTVV.